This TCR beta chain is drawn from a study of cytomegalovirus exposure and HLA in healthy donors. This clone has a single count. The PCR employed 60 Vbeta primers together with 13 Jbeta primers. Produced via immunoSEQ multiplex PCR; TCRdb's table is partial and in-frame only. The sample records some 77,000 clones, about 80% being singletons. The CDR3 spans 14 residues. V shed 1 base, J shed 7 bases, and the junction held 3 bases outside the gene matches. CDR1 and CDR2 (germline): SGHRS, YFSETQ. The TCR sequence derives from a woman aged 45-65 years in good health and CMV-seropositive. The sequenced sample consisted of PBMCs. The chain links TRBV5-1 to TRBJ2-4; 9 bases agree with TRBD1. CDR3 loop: CASSLTGGANIQYF. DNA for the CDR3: TGCGCCAGCAGCTTGACAGGGGGCGCGAACATTCAGTACTTC.